Detailed here is one T cell receptor beta chain. The sample holds a few counts of this clonotype. The clone's antigen remains unknown. No quality values exist for individual bases; no much larger clone is one base distant. The data were produced on an Illumina MiSeq. Genomic DNA from sorted T cell subsets served as template for TCRbeta CDR3 amplification. Multiplex PCR with 30 forward and 13 reverse primers amplified the TCRbeta CDR3 region. AMPure XP beads were used to purify the PCR products, after which a second roughly 25-cycle PCR added indices and adaptors. Before sequencing, the libraries were purified from gel with the QIAquick Gel Extraction Kit. The authors' pipeline ran thus. FLASH was used to merge the paired-end reads, and IgBLAST was used to align the reads to IMGT V, D and J germline references. Reads with below 70% alignment identity to germline references were discarded, leaving more than 10,000,000 reads study-wide. CDR3 boundaries, reading frame and productivity were assigned according to IMGT definitions. Highly-expanded clones were defined as clones making up 1% or more of reads, and normalized Shannon entropy was used to measure diversity. Unpaired two-tailed t-tests were used to test group differences in Shannon entropy. TCRdb itself trimmed the public reads at Q25 with fastp, ran MiXCR and retained productive beta chains. Every CDR3 protein is listed once, alongside the most common genes and DNA of its rows. TCRdb, not the authors, supplied the V and J calls. The sample table shows 270,000 or so distinct CDR3 sequences, and around 47% are seen once. The top ten clonotypes cover around 15% of the sample.

The sample originates from a study of type 1 and type 2 diabetes patients (dated by TCRdb to between 2015 and 2016). For the study in its entirety: Ten or so type 1 diabetes patients, a few type 2 diabetes patients and about six nondiabetic controls were recruited in China to form the cohort. Type 2 diabetes patients were used as a disease comparison group for the type 1 diabetes patients. Across the study, CD4+ and CD8+ T cells were positively selected from PBMCs using CD4 or CD8 MicroBeads on MACS columns. TCRbeta repertoires were profiled by high-throughput sequencing in the study to compare type 1 diabetes, type 2 diabetes and nondiabetic individuals. When approximately 20-cycle amplification was compared with approximately 24-cycle amplification, V gene usage looked similar, suggesting that primer efficiencies were similar and PCR bias was random. The whole study generated 18,976,912 paired-end reads. Sequencing of the TCRbeta libraries was paired-end and was performed on Illumina HiSeq 2000 or MiSeq instruments. Overall study results and their limits: Only a limited number of T2D and control samples were sequenced, so some T1D-only HECs might also appear in more T2D or control samples. In both CD4+ and CD8+ T cells, type 2 diabetes repertoires were highly diverse, with diversity significantly greater than that of type 1 diabetes repertoires. Type 2 diabetes patients had few highly-expanded CD4+ clones (median one), and those clones made up a median about 4% of reads. Study groups were not matched for age and gender, which possibly biased interpretation. V and J gene usage patterns of type 2 diabetes and control samples were highly correlated, averaging around 0.97 between samples.

Every diabetic patient fulfilled standard classification criteria for type 1 or type 2 diabetes, and glucose and C-peptide were evaluated using WHO-recommended methods. Donors with other autoimmune diseases or infections within the previous four weeks were excluded. An approximately 10-milliliter sample of peripheral blood was drawn from every participant. PBMCs were isolated with LymphoPrep density separation. Clipping removes 4 bases from V and 3 bases from J, with 9 as the unmatched junction base count. As encoded in the germline V gene, CDR1 is SGHVS while CDR2 is FNYEAQ. From the cysteine up to the phenylalanine, the CDR3 has a length of 17 residues. Just the 51-base CDR3 DNA is kept, in frame starting at base 1.

The chain couples TRBV7-6 to TRBJ2-7, with 13 central nucleotides matching TRBD2. The clonotype originates from a man between 18 and 35 years old with type 2 diabetes. The sequencing sample was made of peripheral blood mononuclear cells (PBMCs). In nucleotides, the sequence is TGTGCCAGCAGCTCCGGGACTAGCGGGATAGGACGCTACGAGCAGTACTTC. Protein translation: CASSSGTSGIGRYEQYF.